This TCR beta chain was profiled in a study of blood T cell repertoires in COVID-19. This CDR3 region has 15 residues. CDR1 MDHEN and CDR2 SYDVKM come from the germline V gene. The V segment lost 3 bases and the J segment 5 bases; nucleotides outside the gene matches: 7. Sequencing used immunoSEQ multiplex PCR; TCRdb keeps in-frame clones, though not all of them. The table records hundreds of thousands of clones, around nine tenths of them present only once. The chain joins TRBV28 to TRBJ2-7; 10 bases are shared with TRBD1. The material sequenced was peripheral blood. The clonotype comes from a man in his late teens or twenties with active or convalescent COVID-19. The CDR3 DNA reads TGTGCCAGCAGTTTGCCCGGGACAGGGGTCCACGAGCAGTACTTC. Amino acids: CASSLPGTGVHEQYF.